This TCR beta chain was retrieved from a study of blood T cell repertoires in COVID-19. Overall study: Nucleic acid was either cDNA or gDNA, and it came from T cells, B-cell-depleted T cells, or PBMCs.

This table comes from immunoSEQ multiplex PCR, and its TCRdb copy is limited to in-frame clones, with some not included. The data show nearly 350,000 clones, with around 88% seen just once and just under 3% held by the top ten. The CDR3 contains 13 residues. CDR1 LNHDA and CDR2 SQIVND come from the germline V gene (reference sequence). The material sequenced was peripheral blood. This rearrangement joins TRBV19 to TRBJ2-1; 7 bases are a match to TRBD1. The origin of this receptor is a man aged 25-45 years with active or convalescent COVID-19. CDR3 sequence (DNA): TGTGCAAGGGGGCCCGCACAGGGGCATGAGCAGTTCTTC. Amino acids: CARGPAQGHEQFF.